The 32 T cell receptor beta chains below all came from one sample that was sequenced in a study of OX40 agonist ivuxolimab in advanced cancers. Assay: immunoSEQ multiplex PCR; the TCRdb copy retains only in-frame clones and omits some. The table has approximately 130,000 clones, approximately 90% seen once. Sequencing was performed on CD4+ or CD8+ T cells sorted from blood, taken in a trial of the OX40 agonist ivuxolimab. The source is an adult with an advanced solid tumor such as melanoma, head and neck, liver or kidney cancer.

The chain combines TRBV5-1 with TRBJ2-5; D is possibly TRBD1 (5 bases). V lost 1 base, J lost 3 bases, and 7 bases lay in between. CDR3 size: 13 residues. Germline-derived CDR1 and CDR2 are SGHRS and YFSETQ. The CDR3 nucleotides read TGCGCCAGCAGCTTGTTCAGGGAAGAGACCCAGTACTTC. Translated, it gives CASSLFREETQYF.

This chain uses TRBV15 with TRBJ1-2; D is possibly TRBD1 (5 bases). In germline, CDR1 is LNHNV, CDR2 YYDKDF (reference sequence). Trimming stripped 3 bases from V and 4 bases from J, with 15 bases between. This CDR3 contains 15 residues. The CDR3 nucleotides are TGTGCCACCAGCAGGGACTTGGACGGGGGCTATGGCTACACCTTC. It is translated as CATSRDLDGGYGYTF.

The chain couples TRBV7-8 to TRBJ1-2; the D is unclear. V gave up 5 bases and J gave up 2 bases, with 12 bases separating them. In germline, CDR1 is SGHVS, CDR2 FQNEAQ. This CDR3 is 14 amino acids long. CDR3 protein: CASSLDGRNYGYTF. The CDR3 DNA is TGTGCCAGCAGCCTTGACGGACGGAACTATGGCTACACCTTC.

The chain links TRBV4-2 to TRBJ1-1; no reliable D call. The CDR3 contains 14 residues. Germline V gives CDR1 LGHNA, CDR2 YNFKEQ. V was shortened by 3 bases and J by 3 bases, with 11 bases between the two germline ends. In DNA form, the CDR3 reads TGTGCCAGCAGCCAGCGAATGGGGTACACTGAAGCTTTCTTT. Its translation: CASSQRMGYTEAFF.

The chain has TRBV6-1 and TRBJ1-1, with a weak D call TRBD1 (5 bases). The CDR3 runs 13 residues. Germline CDR1 is MNHNS and CDR2 is SASEGT. V was clipped by 7 bases and J by 4 bases, with 13 bases between them. The CDR3 DNA sequence: TGTGCCAGCACCTCCGGGGGTGGCACTGAAGCTTTCTTT. Protein product: CASTSGGGTEAFF.

The chain links TRBV5-6 to TRBJ2-1; D might be TRBD2 (5 bases). The V gene lost 4 bases and the J gene lost 2 bases, with 22 bases spanning the gap. CDR1 is SGHDT and CDR2 is YYEEEE in the germline V gene. The CDR3 length is 18 residues. CDR3 amino acids: CASSPHAGLPGAYNEQFF. The CDR3 nucleotides are TGTGCCAGCAGCCCCCATGCGGGCCTACCTGGGGCCTACAATGAGCAGTTCTTC. Full variable domain (rest looked up from reference TRBV5-6 and TRBJ2-1): DAGVTQSPTHLIKTRGQQVTLRCSPKSGHDTVSWYQQALGQGPQFIFQYYEEEERQRGNFPDRFSGHQFPNYSSELNVNALLLGDSALYLCASSPHAGLPGAYNEQFFGPGTRLTVL.

The V call is TRBV29-1, the J call TRBJ1-3; TRBD1 agrees at 9 bases. The ends lost 6 bases at V and 0 bases at J; junction bases unmatched: 12. This CDR3 is built from 17 residues. Germline values: CDR1 SQVTM, CDR2 ANQGSEA. The CDR3 protein is CSVDSSETGGSGNTIYF. CDR3 coding DNA: TGCAGCGTCGATTCTAGCGAGACAGGGGGCTCTGGAAACACCATATATTTT.

The CDR3: CASSPMTSGRSNEQFF. CDR3 coding DNA: TGTGCCAGTAGTCCAATGACTAGCGGGAGATCCAATGAGCAGTTCTTC. The rearrangement joins TRBV19 to TRBJ2-1, with 12 bases lining up with TRBD2. The CDR3 is 16 amino acids. Germline loops: CDR1 LNHDA, CDR2 SQIVND (reference sequence). V lost 5 bases to trimming and J lost 6 bases; unmatched junction nucleotides: 8.

The J gene is TRBJ1-1, the V gene TRBV19; D unclear. The CDR3 sequence is 13 residues long. Looked up from germline, CDR1 is LNHDA and CDR2 is SQIVND (reference sequence). V dropped 4 bases and J dropped 8 bases, with 14 bases sitting between them. The CDR3: CASSTPTPGEAFF. CDR3 DNA sequence: TGTGCCAGTAGTACCCCCACCCCGGGGGAAGCTTTCTTT.

The chain couples TRBV7-9 to TRBJ2-7; the D is unclear. Germline CDR1 SEHNR, CDR2 FQNEAQ (reference sequence). This CDR3 is 15 amino acids long. V was pared by 5 bases and J by 0 bases, with 14 bases between. The CDR3 nucleotides are TGTGCCAGCAGCCCGCGGACGAGTAGCTCCTACGAGCAGTACTTC. Residues: CASSPRTSSSYEQYF.

This chain joins TRBV25-1 and TRBJ2-3; D gene unclear. CDR1 is MGHDK and CDR2 is SYGVNS in the germline V gene. The CDR3 covers 12 residues. Deletions cut 4 bases from V and 4 bases from J, with 6 bases between. The CDR3 DNA is TGTGCCAGCAGTGTATCTTCAGATACGCAGTATTTT. Translation gives CASSVSSDTQYF.

The chain employs TRBV10-3 and TRBJ1-1; possibly TRBD1 for D (6 bases). Looked up from germline, CDR1 is ENHRY and CDR2 is SYGVKD. The CDR3 length is 14 residues. Trimming took 7 bases from V and 5 from J, leaving 17 bases between them. The CDR3 DNA reads as TGTGCCATCACCGCCACAGGGTTACAAACTGAAGCTTTCTTT. Translating gives CAITATGLQTEAFF.

V and J are TRBV4-2 and TRBJ2-5; 8 bases match TRBD1. CDR3 length equals 20 residues. After removal of 1 base from V and 1 base from J, the junction contained 17 bases not matched to a gene. Germline CDR1 is LGHNA and CDR2 is YNFKEQ. The CDR3 loop reads CASSQVRTGTSRSPQETQYF. The DNA of the CDR3 is TGTGCCAGCAGCCAAGTACGGACAGGGACCTCCAGGTCTCCCCAAGAGACCCAGTACTTC.

The V gene is TRBV9, the J gene TRBJ2-2; 9 bases line up with TRBD2. Germline V gene sequence: CDR1 SGDLS, CDR2 YYNGEE. The CDR3 length is 16 residues. V was pared by 0 bases and J by 6 bases, with 6 bases of the junction left unmatched. This CDR3 is CASSVGSGSEAGELFF. CDR3 bases: TGTGCCAGCAGCGTAGGTAGCGGGAGCGAGGCCGGGGAGCTGTTTTTT.

The rearrangement joins TRBV11-3 to TRBJ2-7; 10 bases are shared with TRBD1. The germline gives CDR1 SGHNT, CDR2 YENEEA. The CDR3 is 15 amino acids. V was clipped by 5 bases and J by 5 bases; unmatched bases: 9. The CDR3 DNA reads TGTGCCAGCAGCCCCCCGGGACAGGGGAGGCACGAGCAGTACTTC. Translated: CASSPPGQGRHEQYF.

The V and J genes are TRBV7-9 and TRBJ2-7; 10 bases are shared with TRBD2. The V gene end was trimmed by 2 bases and the J gene end by 7 bases; junction bases not matched to a gene: 17. This CDR3 has 18 amino acids. CDR1 is SEHNR and CDR2 is FQNEAQ in the germline V gene (reference sequence). The CDR3 coding sequence is TGTGCCAGCAGCTTACGGCTAGCGGGAGCACCCTACCCTATGGAGCAGTACTTC. Residues: CASSLRLAGAPYPMEQYF.

V usage is TRBV6-5 and J usage is TRBJ1-1; D remains unclear. V lost 2 bases, J lost 0 bases, and 10 bases lay in between. Germline V gene sequence: CDR1 MNHEY, CDR2 SVGAGI. The CDR3 totals 15 residues. This chain's CDR3 is CASSYQKNMNTEAFF. CDR3 nucleotide sequence: TGTGCCAGCAGTTACCAGAAGAACATGAACACTGAAGCTTTCTTT.

This clone appeared once. The CDR3 protein is CARSLGGTLDPTYSYNEQFF. The CDR3 coding sequence is TGTGCCAGAAGCTTGGGGGGGACCTTGGACCCGACCTACTCCTACAATGAGCAGTTCTTC. The rearrangement links TRBV5-3 to TRBJ2-1; D possibly matches TRBD1 or TRBD2 (5 bases each). TRBV5-3 is assigned to the ORF class and has an uncertain function. The V end was cut by 0 bases, the J end by 0 bases, with 22 bases between. This CDR3 is 20 amino acids long.

This chain links TRBV10-3 with TRBJ2-1; D gene ambiguous. Germline V gene data show CDR1 as ENHRY and CDR2 as SYGVKD. The CDR3 contains 11 residues. Trimming stripped 0 bases from V and 7 bases from J, with 1 base between. The CDR3 region has the DNA TGTGCCATCAGTGAGTCGAATGAGCAGTTCTTC. Translating gives CAISESNEQFF.

This chain links TRBV10-3 with TRBJ2-7; D uncertain. The germline gives CDR1 ENHRY, CDR2 SYGVKD. This CDR3 spans 13 amino acids. Trimming took off 2 bases at V and 1 base at J, with 6 bases between the two ends. The CDR3 nucleotides read TGTGCCATCAGTGAGGGCAGTTCCTACGAGCAGTACTTC. This sequence encodes CAISEGSSYEQYF.

The chain links TRBV19 to TRBJ1-2; the match to TRBD1 covers 10 bases. CDR3 length: 13 residues. The germline CDR1 and CDR2 sequences are LNHDA and SQIVND (reference sequence). V gave up 6 bases and J gave up 11 bases; unmatched junction bases: 9. In nucleotides, the CDR3 is TGTGCCAGTAGGACGGGACAGGGGCCTTTTTACACCTTC. It translates to CASRTGQGPFYTF.

The V call is TRBV2, the J call TRBJ1-6, with 8 bases fitting TRBD1. This CDR3 contains 14 residues. The germline gives CDR1 SNHLY, CDR2 FYNNEI. Losses at the gene ends were 5 bases for V and 6 bases for J; bases not matched to a gene: 3. The CDR3 sequence: CASSSTGANSPLHF. CDR3 nucleotides: TGTGCCAGCAGTTCGACAGGGGCTAATTCACCCCTCCACTTT.

The V call is TRBV5-1, the J call TRBJ2-2, with 9 bases matching TRBD1. This CDR3 is built from 16 residues. Germline loops: CDR1 SGHRS, CDR2 YFSETQ. V dropped 4 bases and J dropped 5; count of bases not matched to a gene: 9. CDR3 DNA sequence: TGCGCCAGCAGCAGGCCGGGACAGGGAAGTACCGGGGAGCTGTTTTTT. Encoded protein: CASSRPGQGSTGELFF. The variable domain in full, with the rest retrieved from reference TRBV5-1 and TRBJ2-2, is KAGVTQTPRYLIKTRGQQVTLSCSPISGHRSVSWYQQTPGQGLQFLFEYFSETQRNKGNFPGRFSGRQFSNSRSEMNVSTLELGDSALYLCASSRPGQGSTGELFFGEGSRLTVL.

V and J are TRBV11-1 and TRBJ2-1; 13 positions match TRBD2. The CDR3 is made up of 16 amino acids. CDR1 is SGHAT, CDR2 FQDESV, per germline (reference sequence). Trimming took 4 bases from V and 11 from J; bases not matched to a gene: 11. In nucleotides, the CDR3 is TGTGCCAGCAGCTGGGGGACTAGCGGGGCTCTAGACCAGCAGTTCTTC. Residues: CASSWGTSGALDQQFF.

This clone was detected once. The J gene is TRBJ2-3, the V gene TRBV9; D may be TRBD1 or TRBD2 (5 bases each). The germline V and J ends were trimmed by 7 bases and 2 bases, with 17 bases remaining between them. The CDR3 is 15 amino acids. CDR1 and CDR2 (germline): SGDLS, YYNGEE. The CDR3 nucleotides are TGTGCCAGCGGGGACCCCAGGGAGATCACAGATACGCAGTATTTT. Encoded protein: CASGDPREITDTQYF.

The genes are TRBV6-1 and TRBJ2-1; 10 bases fit TRBD2. The V segment lost 1 base and the J segment 4 bases; nucleotides outside the gene matches: 13. The germline V gene has CDR1 MNHNS and CDR2 SASEGT. The CDR3 has 19 amino acids. The CDR3 DNA reads TGTGCCAGCAGTGAAGTCCCGACTAGCGGGCTCTGGCCTTACAATGAGCAGTTCTTC. It yields the protein CASSEVPTSGLWPYNEQFF.

CDR3 DNA: TGTGCCAGCAGCAGGAGAATAAAAAGGGAAACTGAAGCTTTCTTT. It codes for CASSRRIKRETEAFF. The chain joins TRBV21-1 to TRBJ1-1. TRBV21-1 is marked as a pseudogene. There are 15 residues in the CDR3.

The genes are TRBV27 and TRBJ2-2; D uncertain. The CDR3 totals 17 residues. CDR1 and CDR2 from the germline V gene are MNHEY and SMNVEV (reference sequence). Trimming took off 5 bases at V and 2 bases at J, with 18 bases between the two ends. CDR3 residues: CASSALRPYINTGELFF. The CDR3 DNA is TGTGCCAGCAGTGCTCTTAGACCTTATATTAACACCGGGGAGCTGTTTTTT.

This rearrangement joins TRBV7-9 to TRBJ1-3; TRBD1 agrees at 10 bases. The CDR3 is made up of 16 amino acids. CDR1 is SEHNR and CDR2 is FQNEAQ in the germline V gene (reference sequence). V dropped 1 base and J dropped 2; count of bases not matched to a gene: 2. This CDR3 is CASSLVDRGPGNTIYF. The CDR3, as DNA: TGTGCCAGCAGCTTAGTAGACAGGGGGCCTGGAAACACCATATATTTT. Looking up the rest from reference TRBV7-9 and TRBJ1-3 gives the full variable domain: DTGVSQNPRHKITKRGQNVTFRCDPISEHNRLYWYRQTLGQGPEFLTYFQNEAQLEKSRLLSDRFSAERPKGSFSTLEIQRTEQGDSAMYLCASSLVDRGPGNTIYFGEGSWLTVV.

CDR3 sequence reads: CASSPQGVPGNTIYF. The CDR3 DNA is TGTGCCAGCTCACCCCAGGGGGTTCCTGGAAACACCATATATTTT. The chain recombines TRBV18 with TRBJ1-3; 7 nucleotides align to TRBD1. V lost 3 bases to trimming and J lost 2 bases; unmatched junction nucleotides: 4. The CDR3 totals 15 residues. Germline V gene lookup returns CDR1 KGHSH and CDR2 LQKENI.

The genes are TRBV5-1 and TRBJ2-4; 7 nucleotides align to TRBD1. CDR3 length equals 14 residues. Germline V gives CDR1 SGHRS, CDR2 YFSETQ. V lost 4 bases and J lost 4; bases outside the gene matches: 5. CDR3 sequence (DNA): TGCGCCAGCAGCCCAGGACAGGAGAAAAACATTCAGTACTTC. This translates into CASSPGQEKNIQYF.

This clone showed up just once. This sequence joins TRBV7-2 and TRBJ2-1; TRBD2 aligns across 8 bases. CDR3 size: 18 residues. The J segment lost 3 bases and the V segment lost 2 bases, leaving 12 bases of the junction unmatched. Germline V gene sequence: CDR1 SGHTA, CDR2 FQGNSA. Here the CDR3 DNA reads TGTGCCAGCAGCTTAACAGCGGGAGCGAGAATGAACTACAATGAGCAGTTCTTC. This sequence encodes CASSLTAGARMNYNEQFF.